A single TCR beta chain is shown here with its context. The data were taken from a study of technical replicates of blood from several donors. Libraries were prepared by immunoSEQ multiplex PCR; TCRdb keeps only in-frame clonotypes and omits some of them. The data contain roughly 100,000 clones, nearly 97% of them singletons. In germline, CDR1 is SGHKS, CDR2 YYEKEE (reference sequence). The CDR3 consists of 15 residues. V was trimmed by 6 bases and J by 7 bases, leaving 19 bases between them. The sequence came from a human donor in good health. Sample: T cells isolated from PBMCs. This sequence joins TRBV5-5 and TRBJ1-4; perhaps TRBD1 as D (5 bases). CDR3 sequence reads: CASTHAWGGVEKLFF. CDR3 bases: TGTGCCAGCACCCATGCGTGGGGGGGTGTTGAAAAACTGTTTTTT.